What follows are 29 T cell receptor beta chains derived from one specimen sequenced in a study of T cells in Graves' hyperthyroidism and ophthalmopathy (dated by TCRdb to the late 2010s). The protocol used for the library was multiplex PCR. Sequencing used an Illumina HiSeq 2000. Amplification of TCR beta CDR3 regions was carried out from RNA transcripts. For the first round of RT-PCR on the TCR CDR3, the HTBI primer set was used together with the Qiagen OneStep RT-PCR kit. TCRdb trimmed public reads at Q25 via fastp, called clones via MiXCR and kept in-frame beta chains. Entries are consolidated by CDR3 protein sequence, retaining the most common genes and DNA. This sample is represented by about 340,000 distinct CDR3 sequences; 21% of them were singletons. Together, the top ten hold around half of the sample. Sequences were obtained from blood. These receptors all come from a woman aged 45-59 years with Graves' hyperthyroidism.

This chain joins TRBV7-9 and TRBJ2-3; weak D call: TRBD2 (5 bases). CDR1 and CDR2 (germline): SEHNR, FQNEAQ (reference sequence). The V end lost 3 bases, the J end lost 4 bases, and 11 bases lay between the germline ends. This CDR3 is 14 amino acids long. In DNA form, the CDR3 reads TGTGCCAGCAGCTTTGGGCTAGCCGCAGATACGCAGTATTTT. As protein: CASSFGLAADTQYF.

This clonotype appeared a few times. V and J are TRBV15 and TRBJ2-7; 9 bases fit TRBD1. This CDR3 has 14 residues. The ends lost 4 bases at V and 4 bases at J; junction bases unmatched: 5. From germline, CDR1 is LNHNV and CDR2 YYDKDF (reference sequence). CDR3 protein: CATSTRTGAYEQYF. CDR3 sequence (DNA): TGTGCCACCAGCACCAGGACAGGGGCTTACGAGCAGTACTTC.

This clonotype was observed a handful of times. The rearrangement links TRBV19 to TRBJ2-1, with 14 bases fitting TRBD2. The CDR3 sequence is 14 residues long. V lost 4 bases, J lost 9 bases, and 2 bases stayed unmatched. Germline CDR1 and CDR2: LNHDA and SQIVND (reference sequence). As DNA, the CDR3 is TGTGCCAGTAGTACTGGACTAGCGGGAGGTGAGCAGTTCTTC. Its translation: CASSTGLAGGEQFF.

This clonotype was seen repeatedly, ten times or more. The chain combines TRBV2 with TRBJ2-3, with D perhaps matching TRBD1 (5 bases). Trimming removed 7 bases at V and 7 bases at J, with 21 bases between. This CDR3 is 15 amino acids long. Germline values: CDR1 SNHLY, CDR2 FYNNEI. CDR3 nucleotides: TGTGCCAGCACCCTCAGGGCGCAAAACAGTAATACGCAGTATTTT. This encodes CASTLRAQNSNTQYF. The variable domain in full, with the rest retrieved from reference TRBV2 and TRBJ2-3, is EPEVTQTPSHQVTQMGQEVILRCVPISNHLYFYWYRQILGQKVEFLVSFYNNEISEKSEIFDDQFSVERPDGSNFTLKIRSTKLEDSAMYFCASTLRAQNSNTQYFGPGTRLTVL.

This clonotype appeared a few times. Here the CDR3 reads CASSIRNSYEQYF. The CDR3 DNA reads as TGTGCCAGTAGTATCAGAAACAGCTACGAGCAGTACTTC. The chain combines TRBV19 with TRBJ2-7; unclear D gene. Germline CDR1 reads LNHDA; CDR2 reads SQIVND (reference sequence). This CDR3 is built from 13 residues. Trimming cost V 3 bases and J 3 bases, with 9 bases left between them.

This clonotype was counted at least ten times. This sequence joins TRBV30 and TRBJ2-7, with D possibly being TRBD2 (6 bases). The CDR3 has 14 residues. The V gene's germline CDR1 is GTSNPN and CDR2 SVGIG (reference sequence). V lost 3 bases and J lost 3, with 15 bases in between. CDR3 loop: CAWSAIGRNYEQYF. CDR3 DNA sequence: TGTGCCTGGAGCGCTATTGGGAGGAACTACGAGCAGTACTTC.

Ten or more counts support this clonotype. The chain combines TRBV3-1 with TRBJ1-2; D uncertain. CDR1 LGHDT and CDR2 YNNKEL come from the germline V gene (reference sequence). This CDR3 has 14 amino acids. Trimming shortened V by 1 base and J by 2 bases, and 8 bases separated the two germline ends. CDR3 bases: TGTGCCAGCAGCCAAGCGGCGGGGAACTATGGCTACACCTTC. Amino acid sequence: CASSQAAGNYGYTF.

This CDR3 is CASSVAQGLSSGNTIYF. CDR3 coding DNA: TGTGCCAGCAGCGTAGCACAGGGGCTTAGCTCTGGAAACACCATATATTTT. The chain combines TRBV9 with TRBJ1-3, with 7 nucleotides matching TRBD1. Germline lookup yields CDR1 SGDLS and CDR2 YYNGEE. CDR3 size: 17 residues. V trimming: 0 bases; J trimming: 0 bases; junction bases outside the gene matches: 6.

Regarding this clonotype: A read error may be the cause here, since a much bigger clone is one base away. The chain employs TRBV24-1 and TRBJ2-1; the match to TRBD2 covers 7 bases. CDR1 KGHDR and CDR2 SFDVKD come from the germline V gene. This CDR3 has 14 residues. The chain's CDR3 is CATRAGTTYNERFF. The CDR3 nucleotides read TGTGCCACCAGAGCCGGGACTACCTACAATGAGCGGTTCTTC.

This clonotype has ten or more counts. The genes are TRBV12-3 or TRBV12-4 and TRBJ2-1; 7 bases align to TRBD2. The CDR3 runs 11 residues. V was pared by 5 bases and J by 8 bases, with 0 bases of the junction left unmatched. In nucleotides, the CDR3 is TGTGCCAGCAGTCGGGGGGATGAGCAGTTCTTC. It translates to CASSRGDEQFF.

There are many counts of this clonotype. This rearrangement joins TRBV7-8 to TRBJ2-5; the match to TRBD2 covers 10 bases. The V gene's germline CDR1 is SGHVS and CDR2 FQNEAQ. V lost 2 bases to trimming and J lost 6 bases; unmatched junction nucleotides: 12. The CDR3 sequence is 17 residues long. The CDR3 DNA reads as TGTGCCAGCAGCTTAATGGCTAGCGGGAGTAGTCCGAAGACCCAGTACTTC. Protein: CASSLMASGSSPKTQYF.

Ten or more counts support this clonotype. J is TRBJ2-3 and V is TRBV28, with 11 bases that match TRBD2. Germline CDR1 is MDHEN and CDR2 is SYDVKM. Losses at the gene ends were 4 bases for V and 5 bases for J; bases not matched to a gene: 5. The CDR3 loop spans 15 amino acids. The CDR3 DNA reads TGTGCCAGCAGTTCCTTAGCGGGAGGGGGAGATACGCAGTATTTT. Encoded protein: CASSSLAGGGDTQYF.

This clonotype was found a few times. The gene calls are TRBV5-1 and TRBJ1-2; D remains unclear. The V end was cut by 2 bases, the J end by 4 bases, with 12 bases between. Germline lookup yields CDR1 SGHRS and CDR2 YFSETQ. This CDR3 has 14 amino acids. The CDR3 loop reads CASSLMEGPYGYTF. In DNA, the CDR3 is TGCGCCAGCAGCTTAATGGAGGGCCCCTATGGCTACACCTTC.

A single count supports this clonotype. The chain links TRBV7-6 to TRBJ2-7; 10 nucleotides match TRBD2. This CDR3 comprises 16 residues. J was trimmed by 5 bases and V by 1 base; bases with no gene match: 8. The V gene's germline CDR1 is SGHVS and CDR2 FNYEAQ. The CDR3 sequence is CASSLGPAGGLHEQYF. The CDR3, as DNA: TGTGCCAGCAGCTTAGGCCCAGCGGGAGGGCTGCACGAGCAGTACTTC.

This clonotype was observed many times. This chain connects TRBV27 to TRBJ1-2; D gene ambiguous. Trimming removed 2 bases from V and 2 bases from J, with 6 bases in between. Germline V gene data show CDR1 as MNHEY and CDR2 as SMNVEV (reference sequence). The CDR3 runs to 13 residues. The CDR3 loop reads CASSLVGNYGYTF. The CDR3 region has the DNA TGTGCCAGCAGTTTAGTAGGGAACTATGGCTACACCTTC.

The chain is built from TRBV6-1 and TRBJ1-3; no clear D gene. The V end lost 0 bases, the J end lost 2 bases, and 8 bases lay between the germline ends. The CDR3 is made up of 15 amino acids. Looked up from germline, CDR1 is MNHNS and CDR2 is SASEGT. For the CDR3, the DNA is TGTGCCAGCAGTGAAGCGCGGGGTACTGGAAACACCATATATTTT. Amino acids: CASSEARGTGNTIYF.

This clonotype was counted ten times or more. The CDR3: CASSDGRGYSQPQHF. CDR3 DNA: TGTGCCAGCAGTGATGGCAGGGGATATAGTCAGCCCCAGCATTTT. This chain links TRBV2 with TRBJ1-5; tentatively, D is TRBD1 (6 bases). The CDR3 contains 15 residues. Germline CDR1 SNHLY, CDR2 FYNNEI. V was cut by 3 bases and J by 6 bases, with 15 bases left in between.

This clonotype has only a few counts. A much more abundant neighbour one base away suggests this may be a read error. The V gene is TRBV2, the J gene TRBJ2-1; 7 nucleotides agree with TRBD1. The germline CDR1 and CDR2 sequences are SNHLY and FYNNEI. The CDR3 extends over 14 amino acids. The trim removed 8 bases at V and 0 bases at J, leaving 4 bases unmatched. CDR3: CASEAGGSYNEQFF. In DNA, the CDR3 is TGTGCCAGCGAGGCAGGGGGCTCCTACAATGAGCAGTTCTTC.

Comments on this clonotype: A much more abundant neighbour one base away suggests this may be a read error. The DNA of the CDR3 is TGTGCCTGGATCGGGGACAGGGGTAACACTGAAGCTTTCTTT. Translated: CAWIGDRGNTEAFF. The chain carries TRBV30 and TRBJ1-1, with TRBD1 identical over 10 bases. The V gene end was trimmed by 4 bases and the J gene end by 2 bases; junction bases not matched to a gene: 4. Germline V gene sequence: CDR1 GTSNPN, CDR2 SVGIG (reference sequence). This CDR3 contains 14 residues.

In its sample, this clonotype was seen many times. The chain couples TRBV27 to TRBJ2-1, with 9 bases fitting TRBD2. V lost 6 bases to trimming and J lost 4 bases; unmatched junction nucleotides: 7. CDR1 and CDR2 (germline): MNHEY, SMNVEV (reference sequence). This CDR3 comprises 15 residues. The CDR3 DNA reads TGTGCCAGCAGCCGCCCAGCGGGGGGATACAATGAGCAGTTCTTC. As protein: CASSRPAGGYNEQFF.

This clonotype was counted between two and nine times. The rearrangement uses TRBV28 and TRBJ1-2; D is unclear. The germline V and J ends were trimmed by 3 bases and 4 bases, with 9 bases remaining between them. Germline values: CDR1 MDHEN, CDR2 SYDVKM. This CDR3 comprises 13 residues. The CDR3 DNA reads TGTGCCAGCAGTTTCGCAGCGTTCTATGGCTACACCTTC. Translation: CASSFAAFYGYTF.

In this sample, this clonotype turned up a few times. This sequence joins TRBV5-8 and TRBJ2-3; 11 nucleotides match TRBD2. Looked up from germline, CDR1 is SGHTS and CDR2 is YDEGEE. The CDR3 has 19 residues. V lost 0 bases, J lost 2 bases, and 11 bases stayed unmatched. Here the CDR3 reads CASSLVAGGAASITDTQYF. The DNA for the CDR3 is TGTGCCAGCAGCTTGGTAGCGGGAGGGGCCGCATCAATCACAGATACGCAGTATTTT.

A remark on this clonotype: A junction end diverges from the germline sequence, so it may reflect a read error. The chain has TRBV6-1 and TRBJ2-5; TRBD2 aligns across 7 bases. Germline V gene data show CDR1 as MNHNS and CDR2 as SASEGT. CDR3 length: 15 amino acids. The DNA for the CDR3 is TGTGCCAGCATTCAAGGGAGGGCTGGCCGAGAGACCCAGCACTTC. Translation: CASIQGRAGRETQHF.

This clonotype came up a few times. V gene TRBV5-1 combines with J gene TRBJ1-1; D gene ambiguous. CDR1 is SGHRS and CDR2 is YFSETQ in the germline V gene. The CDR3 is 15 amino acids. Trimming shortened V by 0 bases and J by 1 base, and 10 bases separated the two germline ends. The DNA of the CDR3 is TGCGCCAGCAGCTTGGTTTCTGCGGGGAACACTGAAGCTTTCTTT. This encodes CASSLVSAGNTEAFF.

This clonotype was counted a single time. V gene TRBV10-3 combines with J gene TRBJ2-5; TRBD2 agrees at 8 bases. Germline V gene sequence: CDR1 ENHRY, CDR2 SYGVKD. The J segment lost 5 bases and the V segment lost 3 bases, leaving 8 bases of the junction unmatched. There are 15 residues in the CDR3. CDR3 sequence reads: CAISEQAGVGETQYF. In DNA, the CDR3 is TGTGCCATCAGTGAACAAGCGGGAGTAGGGGAGACCCAGTACTTC.

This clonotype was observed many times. DNA for the CDR3: TGTGCCAGCACACTCGAGGGGGATGGCAATCAGCCCCAGCATTTT. It specifies CASTLEGDGNQPQHF. V usage is TRBV2 and J usage is TRBJ1-5, with a tentative D call TRBD1 (6 bases). The CDR3 loop spans 15 amino acids. V gave up 7 bases and J gave up 2 bases, with 15 bases separating them. CDR1 and CDR2 from the germline V gene are SNHLY and FYNNEI.

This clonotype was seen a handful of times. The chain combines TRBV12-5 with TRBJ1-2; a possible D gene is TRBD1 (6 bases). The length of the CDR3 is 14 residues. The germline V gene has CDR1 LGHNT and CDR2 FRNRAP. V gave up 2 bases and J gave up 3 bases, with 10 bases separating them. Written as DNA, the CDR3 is TGTGCTAGTGGTTTGAAGCGACAGGACTATGGCTACACCTTC. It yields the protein CASGLKRQDYGYTF.

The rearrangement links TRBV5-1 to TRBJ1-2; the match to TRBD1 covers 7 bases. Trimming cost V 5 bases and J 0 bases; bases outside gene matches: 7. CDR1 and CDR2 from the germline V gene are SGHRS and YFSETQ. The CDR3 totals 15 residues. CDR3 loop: CASRDRDSSNYGYTF. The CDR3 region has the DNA TGCGCCAGCAGAGATAGGGACAGCTCTAACTATGGCTACACCTTC.

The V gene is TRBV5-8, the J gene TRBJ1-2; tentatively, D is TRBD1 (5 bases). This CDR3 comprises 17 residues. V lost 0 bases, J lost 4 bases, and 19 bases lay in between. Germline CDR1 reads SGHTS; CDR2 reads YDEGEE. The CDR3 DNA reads TGTGCCAGCAGCTTGGGGGGGGGTCCAGGTGCCATCTATGGCTACACCTTC. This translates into CASSLGGGPGAIYGYTF.